This T cell receptor (beta chain) was captured by sequencing in a study of cytomegalovirus exposure and HLA in healthy donors. General study findings and limits: Most TCR sequences showed up rarely, but some public TCRs showed up in many donors.

The study ran its PCR with 60 Vbeta and 13 Jbeta primers. In the authors' methods: Approximately 11 million of 80 million or so unique TCR beta chains were shared, per a later count. Assay: immunoSEQ multiplex PCR; the TCRdb copy retains only in-frame clones and omits some. V and J calls and clone size are copied from that table; D and trimming were computed from the DNA. Among 150,000 to 200,000 clones listed, 70% to 90% were seen once. V lost 1 base and J lost 5, with 14 bases in between. This CDR3 is built from 15 residues. CDR1 and CDR2 (germline): MDHEN, SYDVKM. Note on this clone: What it binds is unknown.

The clonotype originates from a woman between 45 and 65 years old in good health and CMV-seronegative. Sequencing was done on a sample of PBMCs. The chain couples TRBV28 to TRBJ1-1, with D possibly being TRBD1 (6 bases). CDR3 DNA: TGTGCCAGCAGTTTATCACAGGGTAGTAGGACTGAAGCTTTCTTT. The encoded protein is CASSLSQGSRTEAFF.